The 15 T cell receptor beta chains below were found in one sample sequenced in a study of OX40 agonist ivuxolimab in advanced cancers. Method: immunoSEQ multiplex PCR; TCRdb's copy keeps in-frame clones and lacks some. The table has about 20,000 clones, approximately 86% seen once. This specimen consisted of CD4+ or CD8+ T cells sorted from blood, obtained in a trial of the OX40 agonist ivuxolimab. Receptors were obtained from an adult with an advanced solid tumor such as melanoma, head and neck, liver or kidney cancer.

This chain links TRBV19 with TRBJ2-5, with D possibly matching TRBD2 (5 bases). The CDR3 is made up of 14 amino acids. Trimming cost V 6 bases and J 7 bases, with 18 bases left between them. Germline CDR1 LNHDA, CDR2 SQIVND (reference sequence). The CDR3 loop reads CASRPSDGVGTQYF. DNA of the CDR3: TGTGCCAGTAGACCTTCTGACGGGGTAGGGACCCAGTACTTC.

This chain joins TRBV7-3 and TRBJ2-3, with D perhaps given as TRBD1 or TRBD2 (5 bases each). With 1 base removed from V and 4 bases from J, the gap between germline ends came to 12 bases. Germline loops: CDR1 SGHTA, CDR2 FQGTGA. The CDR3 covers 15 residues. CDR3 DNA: TGTGCCAGCAGCTTAAGTTCGAGGGGCGCAGATACGCAGTATTTT. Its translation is CASSLSSRGADTQYF.

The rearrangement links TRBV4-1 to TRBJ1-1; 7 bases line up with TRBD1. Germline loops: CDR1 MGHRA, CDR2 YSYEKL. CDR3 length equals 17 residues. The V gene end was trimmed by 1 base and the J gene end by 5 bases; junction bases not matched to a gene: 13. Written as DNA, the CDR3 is TGCGCCAGCAGCCAAGGTCCCTCCCAACAGGGGTGGACTGAAGCTTTCTTT. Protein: CASSQGPSQQGWTEAFF.

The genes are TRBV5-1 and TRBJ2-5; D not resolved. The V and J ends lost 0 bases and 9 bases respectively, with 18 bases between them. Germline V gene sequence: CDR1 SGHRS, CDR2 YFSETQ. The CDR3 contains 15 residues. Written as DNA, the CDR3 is TGCGCCAGCAGCTTGGAAGGTACAGCGCAGAGCGCCCAGTACTTC. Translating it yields CASSLEGTAQSAQYF.

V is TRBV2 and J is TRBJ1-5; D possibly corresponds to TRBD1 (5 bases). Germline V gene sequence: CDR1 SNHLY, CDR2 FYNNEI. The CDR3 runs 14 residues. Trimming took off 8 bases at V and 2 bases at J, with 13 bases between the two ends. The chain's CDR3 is CASQQGTGNQPQHF. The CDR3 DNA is TGTGCCAGCCAGCAGGGTACGGGCAATCAGCCCCAGCATTTT.

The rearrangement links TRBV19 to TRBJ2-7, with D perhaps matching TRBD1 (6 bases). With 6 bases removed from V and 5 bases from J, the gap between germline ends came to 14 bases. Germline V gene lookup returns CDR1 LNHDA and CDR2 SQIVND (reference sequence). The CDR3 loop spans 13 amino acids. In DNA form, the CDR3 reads TGTGCCAGTAGCGCACAGGGTCAACACGAGCAGTACTTC. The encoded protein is CASSAQGQHEQYF.

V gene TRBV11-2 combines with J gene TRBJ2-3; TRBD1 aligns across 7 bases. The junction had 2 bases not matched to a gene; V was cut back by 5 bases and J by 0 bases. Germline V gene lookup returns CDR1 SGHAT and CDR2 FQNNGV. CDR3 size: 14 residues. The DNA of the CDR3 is TGTGCCAGCAGCACAGGGGTTAGCACAGATACGCAGTATTTT. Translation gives CASSTGVSTDTQYF.

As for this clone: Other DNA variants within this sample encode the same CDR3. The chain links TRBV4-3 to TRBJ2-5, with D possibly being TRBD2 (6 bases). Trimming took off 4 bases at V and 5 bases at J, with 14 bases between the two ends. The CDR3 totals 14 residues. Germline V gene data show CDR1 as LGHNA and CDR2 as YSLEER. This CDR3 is CASSPGLAGETQYF. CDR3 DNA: TGCGCCAGCAGCCCGGGACTGGCGGGGGAGACCCAGTACTTC.

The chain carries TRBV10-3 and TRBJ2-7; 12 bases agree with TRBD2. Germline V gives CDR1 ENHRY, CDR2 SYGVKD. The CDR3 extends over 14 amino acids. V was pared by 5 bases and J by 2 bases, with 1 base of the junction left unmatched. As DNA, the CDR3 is TGTGCCATCAGTCGGACTAGCGGGACCTACGAGCAGTACTTC. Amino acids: CAISRTSGTYEQYF.

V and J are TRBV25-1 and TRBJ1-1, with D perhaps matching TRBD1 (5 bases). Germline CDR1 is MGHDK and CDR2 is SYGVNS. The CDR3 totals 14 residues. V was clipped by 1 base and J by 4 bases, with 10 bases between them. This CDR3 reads CASSEWERGTEAFF. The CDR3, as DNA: TGTGCCAGCAGTGAATGGGAGAGGGGCACTGAAGCTTTCTTT.

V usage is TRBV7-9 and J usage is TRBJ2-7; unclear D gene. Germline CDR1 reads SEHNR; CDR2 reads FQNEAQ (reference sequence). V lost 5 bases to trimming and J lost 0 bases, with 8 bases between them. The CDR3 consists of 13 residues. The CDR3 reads CASSIPASYEQYF. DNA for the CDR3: TGTGCCAGCAGCATCCCAGCCTCCTACGAGCAGTACTTC.

The CDR3 bases are TGTGCCAGCAGCTTGGCCATGTCCTACGAGCAGTACTTC. This codes for CASSLAMSYEQYF. The chain uses TRBV5-4 and TRBJ2-7, with unresolved D. The CDR3 runs 13 residues. Per the germline V gene, CDR1 is SGHNT and CDR2 is YYREEE (reference sequence). V lost 0 bases and J lost 1, with 5 bases in between.

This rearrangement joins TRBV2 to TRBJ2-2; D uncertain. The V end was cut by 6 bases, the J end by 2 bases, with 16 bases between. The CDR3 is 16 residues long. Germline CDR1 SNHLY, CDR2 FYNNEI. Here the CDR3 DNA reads TGTGCCAGCAGGGACGTGGGTGACGTTAACACCGGGGAGCTGTTTTTT. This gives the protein CASRDVGDVNTGELFF.

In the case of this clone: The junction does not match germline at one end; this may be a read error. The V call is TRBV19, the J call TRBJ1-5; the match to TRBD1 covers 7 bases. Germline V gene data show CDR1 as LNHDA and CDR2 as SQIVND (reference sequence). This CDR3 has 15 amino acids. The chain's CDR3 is CASGIVDRHNQPQHF. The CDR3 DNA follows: TGTGCCAGTGGTATAGTGGACAGGCATAATCAGCCCCAGCATTTT. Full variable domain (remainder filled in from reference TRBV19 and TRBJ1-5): DGGITQSPKYLFRKEGQNVTLSCEQNLNHDAMYWYRQDPGQGLRLIYYSQIVNDFQKGDIAEGYSVSREKKESFPLTVTSAQKNPTAFYLCASGIVDRHNQPQHFGDGTRLSIL.

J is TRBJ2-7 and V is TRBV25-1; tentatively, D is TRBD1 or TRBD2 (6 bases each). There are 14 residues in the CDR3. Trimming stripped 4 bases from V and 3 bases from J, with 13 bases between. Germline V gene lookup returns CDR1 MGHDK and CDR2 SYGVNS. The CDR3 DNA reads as TGTGCCAGCAGTGGGGGGGCTAGCGTCTACGAGCAGTACTTC. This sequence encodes CASSGGASVYEQYF.